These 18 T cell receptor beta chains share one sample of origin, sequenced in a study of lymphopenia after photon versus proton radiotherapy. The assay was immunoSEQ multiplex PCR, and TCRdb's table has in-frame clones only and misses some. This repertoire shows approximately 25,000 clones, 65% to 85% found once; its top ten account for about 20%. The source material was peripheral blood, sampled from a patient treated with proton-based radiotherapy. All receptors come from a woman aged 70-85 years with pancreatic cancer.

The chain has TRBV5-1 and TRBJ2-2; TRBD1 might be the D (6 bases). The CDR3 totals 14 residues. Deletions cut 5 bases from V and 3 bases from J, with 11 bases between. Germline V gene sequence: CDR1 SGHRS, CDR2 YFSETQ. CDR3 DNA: TGCGCCAGCAGGAATGGGGGCTACACCGGGGAGCTGTTTTTT. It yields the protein CASRNGGYTGELFF.

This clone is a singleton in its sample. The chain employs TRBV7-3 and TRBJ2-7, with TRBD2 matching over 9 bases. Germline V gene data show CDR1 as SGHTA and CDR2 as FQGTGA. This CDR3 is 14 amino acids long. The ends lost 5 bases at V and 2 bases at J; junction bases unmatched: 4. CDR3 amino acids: CASSQTSGTYEQYF. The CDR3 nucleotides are TGTGCCAGCAGCCAGACTAGCGGAACCTACGAGCAGTACTTC.

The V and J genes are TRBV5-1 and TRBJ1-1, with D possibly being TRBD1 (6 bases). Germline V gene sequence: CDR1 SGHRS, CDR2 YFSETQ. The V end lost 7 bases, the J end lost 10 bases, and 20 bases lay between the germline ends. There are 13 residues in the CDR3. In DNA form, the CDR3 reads TGCGCCAGCTTTGGGGGGGCAGGGTTGCCAGCTTTCTTT. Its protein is CASFGGAGLPAFF.

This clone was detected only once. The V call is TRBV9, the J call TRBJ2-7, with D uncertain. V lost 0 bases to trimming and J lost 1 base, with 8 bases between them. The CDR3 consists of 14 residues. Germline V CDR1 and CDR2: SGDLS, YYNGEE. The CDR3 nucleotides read TGTGCCAGCAGCGTAGGTTCCGGTTCCTACGAGCAGTACTTC. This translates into CASSVGSGSYEQYF. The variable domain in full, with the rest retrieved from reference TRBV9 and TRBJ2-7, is DSGVTQTPKHLITATGQRVTLRCSPRSGDLSVYWYQQSLDQGLQFLIQYYNGEERAKGNILERFSAQQFPDLHSELNLSSLELGDSALYFCASSVGSGSYEQYFGPGTRLTVT.

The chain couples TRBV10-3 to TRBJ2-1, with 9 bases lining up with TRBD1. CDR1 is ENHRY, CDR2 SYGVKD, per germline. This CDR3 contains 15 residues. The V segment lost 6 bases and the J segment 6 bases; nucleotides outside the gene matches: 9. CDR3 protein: CAISVQGADSNEQFF. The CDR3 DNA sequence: TGTGCCATCAGCGTACAGGGGGCGGACTCCAATGAGCAGTTCTTC.

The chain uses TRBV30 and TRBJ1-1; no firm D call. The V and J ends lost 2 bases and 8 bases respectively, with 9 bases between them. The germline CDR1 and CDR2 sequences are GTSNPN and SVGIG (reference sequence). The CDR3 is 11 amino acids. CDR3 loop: CAWSRSAEAFF. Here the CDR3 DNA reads TGTGCCTGGAGTAGAAGTGCCGAAGCTTTCTTT.

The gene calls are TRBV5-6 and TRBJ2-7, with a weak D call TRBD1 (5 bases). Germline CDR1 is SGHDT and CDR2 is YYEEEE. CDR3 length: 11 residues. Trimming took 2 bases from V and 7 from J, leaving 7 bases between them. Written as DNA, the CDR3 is TGTGCCAGCAGCTTATCAGGGGAGCAGTACTTC. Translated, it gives CASSLSGEQYF.

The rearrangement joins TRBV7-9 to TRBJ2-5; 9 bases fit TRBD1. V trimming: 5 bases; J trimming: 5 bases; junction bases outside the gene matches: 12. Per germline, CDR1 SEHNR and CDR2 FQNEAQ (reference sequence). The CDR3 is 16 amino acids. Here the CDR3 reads CASSPRRQGGWETQYF. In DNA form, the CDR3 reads TGTGCCAGCAGCCCCCGACGACAGGGGGGGTGGGAGACCCAGTACTTC.

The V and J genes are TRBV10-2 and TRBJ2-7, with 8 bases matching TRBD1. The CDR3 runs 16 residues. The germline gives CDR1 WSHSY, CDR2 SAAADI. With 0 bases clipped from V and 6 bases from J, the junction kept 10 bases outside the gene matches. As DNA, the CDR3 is TGCGCCAGCAGTGAGTCGGTGGACAGGGATAGAAGCGAGCAGTACTTC. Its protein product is CASSESVDRDRSEQYF.

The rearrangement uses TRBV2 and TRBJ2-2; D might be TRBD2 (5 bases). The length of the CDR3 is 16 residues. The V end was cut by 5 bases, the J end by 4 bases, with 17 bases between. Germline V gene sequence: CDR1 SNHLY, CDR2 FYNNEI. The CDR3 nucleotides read TGTGCCAGCAGTCCCCTGGCAGCGGCCCTCACCGGGGAGCTGTTTTTT. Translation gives CASSPLAAALTGELFF.

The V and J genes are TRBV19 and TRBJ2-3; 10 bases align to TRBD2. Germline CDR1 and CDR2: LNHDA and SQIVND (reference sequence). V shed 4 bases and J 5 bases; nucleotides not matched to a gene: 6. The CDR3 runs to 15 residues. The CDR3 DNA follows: TGTGCCAGTAGTAGCACTCTAGCGGGAGTAGATACGCAGTATTTT. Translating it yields CASSSTLAGVDTQYF.

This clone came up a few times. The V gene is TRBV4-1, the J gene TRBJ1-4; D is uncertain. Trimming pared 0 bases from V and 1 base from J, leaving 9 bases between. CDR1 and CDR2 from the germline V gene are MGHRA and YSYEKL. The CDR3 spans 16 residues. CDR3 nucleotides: TGCGCCAGCAGCCAAGAACCAGGAAGAACTAATGAAAAACTGTTTTTT. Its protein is CASSQEPGRTNEKLFF.

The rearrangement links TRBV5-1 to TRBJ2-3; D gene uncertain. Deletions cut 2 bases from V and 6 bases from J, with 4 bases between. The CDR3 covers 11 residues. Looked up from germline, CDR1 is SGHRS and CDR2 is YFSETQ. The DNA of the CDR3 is TGCGCCAGCAGCTTCGGGGATACGCAGTATTTT. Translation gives CASSFGDTQYF.

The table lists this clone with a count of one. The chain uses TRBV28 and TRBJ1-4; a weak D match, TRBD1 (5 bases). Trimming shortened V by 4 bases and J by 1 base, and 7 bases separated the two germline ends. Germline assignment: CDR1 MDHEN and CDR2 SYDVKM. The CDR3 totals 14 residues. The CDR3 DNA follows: TGTGCCAGCAGTTGGGGCGGAACTAATGAAAAACTGTTTTTT. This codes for CASSWGGTNEKLFF.

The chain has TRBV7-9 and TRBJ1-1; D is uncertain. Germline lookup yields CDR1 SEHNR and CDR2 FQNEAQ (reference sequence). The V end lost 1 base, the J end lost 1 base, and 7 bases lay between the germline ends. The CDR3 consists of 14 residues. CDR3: CASSLEHSNTEAFF. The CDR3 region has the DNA TGTGCCAGCAGCTTAGAGCACTCGAACACTGAAGCTTTCTTT.

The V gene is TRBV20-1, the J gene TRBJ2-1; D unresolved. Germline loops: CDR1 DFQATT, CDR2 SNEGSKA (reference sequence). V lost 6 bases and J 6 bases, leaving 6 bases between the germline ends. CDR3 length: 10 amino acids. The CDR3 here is CSAEFNEQFF. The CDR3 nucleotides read TGCAGTGCGGAATTCAATGAGCAGTTCTTC.

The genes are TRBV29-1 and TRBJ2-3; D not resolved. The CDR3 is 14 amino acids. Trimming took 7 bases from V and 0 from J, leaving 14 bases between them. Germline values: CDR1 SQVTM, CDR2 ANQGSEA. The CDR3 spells CSAQSGSSTDTQYF. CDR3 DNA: TGCAGCGCCCAATCTGGCTCTAGCACAGATACGCAGTATTTT.

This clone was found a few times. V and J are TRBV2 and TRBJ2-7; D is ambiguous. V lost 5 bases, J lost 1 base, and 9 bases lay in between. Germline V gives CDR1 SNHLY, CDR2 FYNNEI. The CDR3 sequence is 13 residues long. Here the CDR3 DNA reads TGTGCCAGCAGTTACAGCCATTCCTACGAGCAGTACTTC. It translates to CASSYSHSYEQYF.